The T cell receptor beta chain under discussion was sequenced for a study of vaccination and CD4 T cells after COVID-19. For the study at large: The stimulus for the cells was overlapping spike peptides derived from SARS-CoV-2, HCoV-NL63, HCoV-OC43 and HCoV-229E.

Germline CDR1 reads SGHTA; CDR2 reads FQGNSA. V lost 6 bases, J lost 8 bases, and 8 bases stayed unmatched. The CDR3 is 15 residues long. Sequenced with the Oncomine TCR Beta short-read assay was DNA taken from cultured CD4+ T cells. From the PCR reads, TCRdb called clonotypes with MiXCR, one entry per CDR3 protein. This sample has 20,000 or so distinct CDR3 sequences, with approximately 33% found just once. Time point defined: late sampling 161 to 241 days after vaccination in three convalescent patients. The sample's treatment: roughly 11-day PBMC culture with coronavirus spike peptide pools or control peptides (ViraFEST assay). Study results and caveats: Convalescent patients showed a median approximately 84% of reactive clones that were seen only post-vaccination.

With respect to this clonotype: Antigen: not known.

The genes are TRBV7-2 and TRBJ2-1; TRBD2 agrees at 12 bases. The sample in question was CD4+ T cells from blood, cultured in vitro, obtained about 7 months after SARS-CoV-2 vaccination. This receptor was obtained from a human donor who had recovered from COVID-19. The CDR3 is CASRSPSGRAYEQFF. In DNA, the CDR3 is TGTGCCAGCAGATCTCCTAGCGGGAGGGCCTATGAGCAGTTCTTC.